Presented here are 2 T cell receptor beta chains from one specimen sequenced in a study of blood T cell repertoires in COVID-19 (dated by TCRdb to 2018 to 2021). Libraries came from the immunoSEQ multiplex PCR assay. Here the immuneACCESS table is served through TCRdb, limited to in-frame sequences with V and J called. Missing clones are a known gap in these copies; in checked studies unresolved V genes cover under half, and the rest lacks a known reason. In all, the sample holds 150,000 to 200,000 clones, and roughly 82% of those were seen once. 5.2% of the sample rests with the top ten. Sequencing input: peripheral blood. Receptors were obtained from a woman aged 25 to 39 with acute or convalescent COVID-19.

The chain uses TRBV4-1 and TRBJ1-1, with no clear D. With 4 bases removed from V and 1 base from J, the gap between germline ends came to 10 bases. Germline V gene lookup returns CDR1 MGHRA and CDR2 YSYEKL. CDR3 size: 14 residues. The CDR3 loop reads CASSLPRGNTEAFF. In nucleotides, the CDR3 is TGCGCCAGCAGCCTCCCCCGAGGGAACACTGAAGCTTTCTTT.

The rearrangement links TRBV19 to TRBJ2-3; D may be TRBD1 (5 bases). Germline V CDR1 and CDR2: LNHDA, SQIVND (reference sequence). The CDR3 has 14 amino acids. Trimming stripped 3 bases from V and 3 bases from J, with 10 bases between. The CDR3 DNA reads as TGTGCCAGTAGTATGACAGATTGGACAGATACGCAGTATTTT. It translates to CASSMTDWTDTQYF.